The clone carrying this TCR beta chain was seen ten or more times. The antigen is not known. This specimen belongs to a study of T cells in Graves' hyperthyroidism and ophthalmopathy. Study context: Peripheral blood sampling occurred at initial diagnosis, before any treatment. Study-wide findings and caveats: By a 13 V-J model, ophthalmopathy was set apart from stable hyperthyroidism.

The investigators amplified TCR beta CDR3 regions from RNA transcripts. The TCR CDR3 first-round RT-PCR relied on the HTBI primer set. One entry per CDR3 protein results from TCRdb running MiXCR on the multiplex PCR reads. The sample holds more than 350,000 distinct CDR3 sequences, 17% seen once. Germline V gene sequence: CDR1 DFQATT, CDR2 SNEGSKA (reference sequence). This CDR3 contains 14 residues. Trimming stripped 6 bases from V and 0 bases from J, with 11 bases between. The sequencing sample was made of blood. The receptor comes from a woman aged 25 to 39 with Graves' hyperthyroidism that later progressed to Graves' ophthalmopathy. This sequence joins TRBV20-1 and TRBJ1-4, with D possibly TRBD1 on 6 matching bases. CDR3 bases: TGCAGTGCAGCTCAGGGGACAACTAATGAAAAACTGTTTTTT. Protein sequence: CSAAQGTTNEKLFF.